The sequence of this T cell receptor (beta chain) was determined in a study of Graves' ophthalmopathy and Graves' hyperthyroidism. Germline V gives CDR1 SQVTM, CDR2 ANQGSEA. V was pared by 5 bases and J by 6 bases, with 8 bases of the junction left unmatched. The CDR3 covers 13 residues. Study-level points and caveats: The authors also found most expanded thyroid clonotypes above 0.001 frequency in blood. With approximately 90% sensitivity and about 83% specificity, a 13-signature model separated ophthalmopathy from stable hyperthyroidism.

Researchers took RNA transcripts and amplified TCR beta CDR3 regions from them. RT-PCR with HTBI primers came first, then second-round multiplex PCR. TCRdb used MiXCR to reprocess the multiplex PCR reads, holding one entry per CDR3 protein. The table lists around 670,000 distinct CDR3 sequences, 35% to 50% of them singletons. This clonotype was seen repeatedly, ten times or more. Its specificity is unknown. The TCR originated in an adult man with Graves' ophthalmopathy. Sequencing was performed on peripheral blood. The genes are TRBV29-1 and TRBJ2-5; 8 bases agree with TRBD2. DNA for the CDR3: TGCAGCGTTTTTAGCGGGGCAGAGCAGACCCAGTACTTC. Translation: CSVFSGAEQTQYF. The entire variable domain, with the rest obtained from reference TRBV29-1 and TRBJ2-5, is as follows: SAVISQKPSRDICQRGTSLTIQCQVDSQVTMMFWYRQQPGQSLTLIATANQGSEATYESGFVIDKFPISRPNLTFSTLTVSNMSPEDSSIYLCSVFSGAEQTQYFGPGTRLLVL.